This T cell receptor beta chain was captured in a study of Graves' ophthalmopathy and Graves' hyperthyroidism. Germline V lookup: CDR1 LNHNV, CDR2 YYDKDF (reference sequence). The CDR3 spans 15 residues. Trimming at V came to 0 bases and at J to 7 bases, leaving 6 bases not matched to a gene. Remarks on this clonotype: Its antigen is as yet unknown.

Amplified material comprised TCR beta CDR3 regions derived from RNA transcripts. First-round RT-PCR used HTBI primers; second-round multiplex PCR followed. TCRdb processed the multiplex PCR reads anew with MiXCR; each CDR3 protein has one entry. The repertoire holds over 650,000 distinct CDR3 sequences, with about two fifths as singletons. Regarding the study as a whole: Its predictions of ophthalmopathy progression gave the model 55% to 71% sensitivity and 72% to 80% specificity. In blood appeared most of the expanded thyroid clonotypes whose frequency exceeded 0.001.

Fresh peripheral blood, roughly 10 ml, was the PBMC source. What was sequenced was peripheral blood. The chain links TRBV15 to TRBJ2-7; 10 nucleotides line up with TRBD2. The clonotype originates from an adult man with Graves' ophthalmopathy. CDR3 sequence: CATSRDPLAGSEQYF. The CDR3, as DNA: TGTGCCACCAGCAGAGATCCACTAGCGGGGTCGGAGCAGTACTTC.